This TCR beta chain was retrieved from a study of blood T cell repertoires in COVID-19. Overall study context: Samples of COVID-19 (acute and convalescent) were obtained from the United States, Italy and Spain. In each case, the material was cDNA or gDNA derived from T cells, B-cell-depleted T cells, or PBMCs.

The junction had 10 bases not matched to a gene; V was cut back by 3 bases and J by 7 bases. Per the germline V gene, CDR1 is LNHDA and CDR2 is SQIVND (reference sequence). The length of the CDR3 is 17 residues. This clone has a handful of counts. In the study's own analysis: Reference gene primer amplification gave nucleated cell count estimates. Assay used: immunoSEQ multiplex PCR; TCRdb lists only in-frame clones, some missing. The DNA was the basis for D and trimming; V, J and clone size are from that table. The data show 200,000 to 300,000 clones, with roughly 83% seen just once and about 9% held by the top ten.

The chain employs TRBV19 and TRBJ2-1; 12 positions match TRBD1. The source is a man aged 80 or over with acute or convalescent COVID-19. Material for sequencing was peripheral blood. Here the CDR3 DNA reads TGTGCCAGTAGTATCTCCGGGACAGGGGGCGGATATAATGAGCAGTTCTTC. Translating gives CASSISGTGGGYNEQFF.